Following are 6 T cell receptor beta chains from one sample sequenced in a study of blood T cell repertoires in COVID-19. Libraries were prepared by immunoSEQ multiplex PCR; TCRdb keeps only in-frame clonotypes and omits some of them. The sample records about 52,000 clones, roughly 85% being singletons. Sequenced input: peripheral blood. These receptors were obtained from a human donor in a cohort sampled during active COVID-19.

In this sample, this clone turned up a few times. The chain uses TRBV23-1 and TRBJ2-5, with 12 nucleotides matching TRBD1. TRBV23-1 is noted as an ORF with a role that remains uncertain. CDR3 size: 17 residues. Trimming removed 0 bases from V and 5 bases from J; junction bases left unmatched: 7. CDR3 amino acids: CASSQSGDRGRRETQYF. The DNA of the CDR3 is TGCGCCAGCAGTCAATCTGGGGACAGGGGGCGTCGGGAGACCCAGTACTTC.

The V gene is TRBV6-1, the J gene TRBJ2-1; D gene ambiguous. There are 11 residues in the CDR3. V shed 5 bases and J shed 7 bases, with 6 bases lying between them. The germline V gene encodes CDR1 MNHNS and CDR2 SASEGT. Written as DNA, the CDR3 is TGTGCCAGCAGTTTGAGGAATGAGCAGTTCTTC. Translation gives CASSLRNEQFF.

DNA for the CDR3: TGTGCCAGTAGTATATCCCTGATGCGGACCGAGGGAGGGAATCAGCCCCAGCATTTT. Translation gives CASSISLMRTEGGNQPQHF. This chain joins TRBV19 and TRBJ1-5; D ambiguous. Germline V gene sequence: CDR1 LNHDA, CDR2 SQIVND (reference sequence). This CDR3 comprises 19 residues. The V end was cut by 2 bases, the J end by 4 bases, with 24 bases between.

This CDR3 reads CASSQGVGASGRPNEQYF. DNA for the CDR3: TGCGCCAGCAGCCAGGGGGTAGGAGCTAGCGGGAGGCCGAACGAGCAGTACTTC. This chain connects TRBV4-1 to TRBJ2-7, with TRBD2 matching 11 bases. This CDR3 comprises 18 residues. Trimming at V came to 3 bases and at J to 5 bases, leaving 15 bases not matched to a gene. Germline values: CDR1 MGHRA, CDR2 YSYEKL.

This clone showed up just a few times. The chain recombines TRBV28 with TRBJ1-4; TRBD1 agrees at 8 bases. The CDR3 runs 16 residues. Germline V lookup: CDR1 MDHEN, CDR2 SYDVKM. Trimming at V came to 4 bases and at J to 6 bases, leaving 10 bases not matched to a gene. The CDR3 sequence: CASSSQTGANYEKLFF. For the CDR3, the DNA is TGTGCCAGCAGTTCCCAGACAGGGGCTAATTATGAAAAACTGTTTTTT.

The chain has TRBV6-2 or TRBV6-3 and TRBJ1-2; 7 bases match TRBD1. The germline CDR1 and CDR2 sequences are MNHEY and SVGEGT. CDR3 length: 18 amino acids. J was trimmed by 2 bases and V by 0 bases; bases with no gene match: 12. Here the CDR3 reads CASSYSSFLRGRNYGYTF. CDR3 nucleotides: TGTGCCAGCAGTTACTCGTCCTTCCTCAGGGGGAGGAACTATGGCTACACCTTC.